This TCR beta chain was sequenced during a study of OX40 agonist ivuxolimab in advanced cancers. Per the germline V gene, CDR1 is MDHEN and CDR2 is SYDVKM. V shed 11 bases and J shed 9 bases, with 17 bases lying between them. The CDR3 runs 13 residues. Sequencing used immunoSEQ multiplex PCR; TCRdb keeps in-frame clones, though not all of them. The data contain tens of thousands of clones, around 86% of them singletons. This clone was counted between two and nine times. The J gene is TRBJ1-6, the V gene TRBV28; D ambiguous. The sample was CD4+ or CD8+ T cells sorted from blood, taken in a trial of the OX40 agonist ivuxolimab. This sequence was found in an adult with an advanced solid tumor such as melanoma, head and neck, liver or kidney cancer. DNA for the CDR3: TGTGCCGCCCGAGGGTCATGGAGTTCACCCCTCCACTTT. Its translation is CAARGSWSSPLHF.